One and the same sample provided the 9 T cell receptor beta chains below, sequenced in a study of blood T cells in healthy people across ages. A J-beta primer mix and a sample-barcoded 5' primer were used in a second PCR of roughly 7 to 12 cycles. TCRdb recomputed calls from the 5' RACE reads with MiXCR, one row per CDR3 protein. The data hold about 1.8 million distinct CDR3 sequences, with less than 50% observed a single time. The sequencing sample was made of blood. These receptors were taken from a woman between 35 and 50 years old in good health.

The rearrangement joins TRBV28 to TRBJ2-3, with 7 nucleotides matching TRBD1. V lost 5 bases, J lost 6 bases, and 11 bases stayed unmatched. CDR1 MDHEN and CDR2 SYDVKM come from the germline V gene. The CDR3 consists of 15 residues. The CDR3 coding sequence is TGTGCCAGCAGTACGTGGGGCAGGGGGTCGGATACGCAGTATTTT. It yields the protein CASSTWGRGSDTQYF.

Only a few counts were recorded for this clonotype. J is TRBJ2-7 and V is TRBV10-3; D gene uncertain. Germline values: CDR1 ENHRY, CDR2 SYGVKD. There are 13 residues in the CDR3. V was clipped by 3 bases and J by 6 bases, with 12 bases between them. The CDR3 coding sequence is TGTGCCATCAGTGACCTCATGGGGTCCGAGCAGTACTTC. This translates into CAISDLMGSEQYF.

This clonotype was seen only a few times. J is TRBJ2-1 and V is TRBV5-1; 8 bases align to TRBD1. Germline V lookup: CDR1 SGHRS, CDR2 YFSETQ. The CDR3 loop spans 20 amino acids. Unmatched junction bases numbered 20, after V lost 1 base and J lost 5 bases. CDR3 bases: TGCGCCAGCAGCTTGTCACCCGGGCCTCGAGACAGGGGAGGTGACAATGAGCAGTTCTTC. This codes for CASSLSPGPRDRGGDNEQFF.

This clonotype has just a few counts. The rearrangement links TRBV29-1 to TRBJ2-7, with TRBD1 matching over 10 bases. The germline gives CDR1 SQVTM, CDR2 ANQGSEA. The CDR3 loop spans 12 amino acids. The J segment lost 6 bases and the V segment lost 6 bases, leaving 5 bases of the junction unmatched. The CDR3 coding sequence is TGCAGCGTGTCGGGACAGGGGACCGAGCAGTACTTC. Translating it yields CSVSGQGTEQYF.

This rearrangement joins TRBV6-1 to TRBJ2-3; D gene unclear. CDR1 and CDR2 from the germline V gene are MNHNS and SASEGT. The CDR3 loop spans 16 amino acids. V dropped 8 bases and J dropped 0 bases, with 18 bases sitting between them. CDR3 amino acids: CASVLWPLASTDTQYF. The CDR3 DNA sequence: TGTGCCAGCGTTTTGTGGCCCCTCGCAAGCACAGATACGCAGTATTTT.

This clonotype was counted only a few times. The V and J genes are TRBV20-1 and TRBJ2-3; 8 bases are shared with TRBD1. The CDR3 has 14 residues. Germline values: CDR1 DFQATT, CDR2 SNEGSKA (reference sequence). V dropped 4 bases and J dropped 7; count of bases not matched to a gene: 10. The CDR3 here is CSAKTGTGGNTQYF. CDR3 DNA sequence: TGCAGTGCTAAAACCGGGACAGGTGGAAATACGCAGTATTTT.

This rearrangement joins TRBV4-1 to TRBJ1-2; D unclear. Trimming took 0 bases from V and 8 from J, leaving 19 bases between them. The V gene's germline CDR1 is MGHRA and CDR2 YSYEKL. This CDR3 contains 16 residues. CDR3 sequence reads: CASSQDNQRPMKGYTF. CDR3 nucleotides: TGCGCCAGCAGCCAAGATAATCAACGGCCGATGAAGGGCTACACCTTC.

The V and J genes are TRBV24-1 and TRBJ2-1; 9 bases align to TRBD1. In germline, CDR1 is KGHDR, CDR2 SFDVKD. The trim removed 4 bases at V and 4 bases at J, leaving 10 bases unmatched. The CDR3 loop spans 17 amino acids. This CDR3 reads CATSDPPGQGGYNEQFF. Written as DNA, the CDR3 is TGTGCCACCAGTGACCCACCGGGACAGGGTGGGTACAATGAGCAGTTCTTC.

V usage is TRBV28 and J usage is TRBJ2-7; D is perhaps TRBD1 (5 bases). The CDR3 length is 16 residues. With 5 bases removed from V and 0 bases from J, the gap between germline ends came to 17 bases. Germline CDR1 reads MDHEN; CDR2 reads SYDVKM. CDR3 DNA: TGTGCCAGCAGTCTGGACACATTCACGAACTCCTACGAGCAGTACTTC. It specifies CASSLDTFTNSYEQYF.